One and the same sample provided the 21 T cell receptor beta chains below, sequenced in a study of shared clonotypes between healthy human individuals. The protocol was immunoSEQ multiplex PCR, while the TCRdb copy is restricted to in-frame clones and leaves out a portion. The table includes 1,400,000 or so clones, about 98.5% detected once. The sample was naive CD4+ T cells sorted from blood. Subset reported: CD45RA+ positively selected. These receptors all come from a man aged 25-45 years in good health.

This clone was observed a handful of times. The sample has other DNA sequences that encode this CDR3 too. The CDR3 region is CSVGDSNQPQHF. As DNA, the CDR3 is TGCAGCGTTGGCGATAGCAATCAGCCCCAGCATTTT. V is TRBV29-1 and J is TRBJ1-5; no clear D gene. Trimming took 4 bases from V and 0 from J, leaving 4 bases between them. The germline CDR1 and CDR2 sequences are SQVTM and ANQGSEA. This CDR3 has 12 residues.

This clone was observed a single time. The chain recombines TRBV5-1 with TRBJ2-1; 9 positions agree with TRBD1. The CDR3 has 16 residues. J lost 7 bases, V lost 5 bases, and 13 bases had no gene match. Germline loops: CDR1 SGHRS, CDR2 YFSETQ. This CDR3 reads CASSLIAGTGQNEQFF. DNA for the CDR3: TGCGCCAGCAGTCTCATCGCCGGGACAGGGCAGAATGAGCAGTTCTTC. Filled out from reference TRBV5-1 and TRBJ2-1, the complete variable domain reads KAGVTQTPRYLIKTRGQQVTLSCSPISGHRSVSWYQQTPGQGLQFLFEYFSETQRNKGNFPGRFSGRQFSNSRSEMNVSTLELGDSALYLCASSLIAGTGQNEQFFGPGTRLTVL.

This clone was seen a single time. Other DNA sequences in the same sample also yield this CDR3. The chain has TRBV6-1 and TRBJ2-1, with no clear D. Germline loops: CDR1 MNHNS, CDR2 SASEGT. V lost 0 bases, J lost 6 bases, and 3 bases lay in between. The CDR3 extends over 12 amino acids. The CDR3 loop reads CASSEALNEQFF. In DNA, the CDR3 is TGTGCCAGCAGTGAAGCGCTCAATGAGCAGTTCTTC.

Worth noting for this clone: The same CDR3 arises from other DNA sequences in this sample as well. This chain uses TRBV28 with TRBJ2-3; TRBD1 is a possible D gene (5 bases). The CDR3 covers 15 residues. The V and J ends lost 2 bases and 0 bases respectively, with 9 bases between them. Germline CDR1 MDHEN, CDR2 SYDVKM. CDR3 residues: CASSLPGISTDTQYF. The CDR3 nucleotides are TGTGCCAGCAGTTTACCAGGGATTAGCACAGATACGCAGTATTTT.

This sequence joins TRBV5-6 and TRBJ2-7; D is ambiguous. Germline values: CDR1 SGHDT, CDR2 YYEEEE. CDR3 size: 12 residues. V lost 3 bases to trimming and J lost 4 bases, with 8 bases between them. The DNA of the CDR3 is TGTGCCAGCAGCTATGCCCGATACGAGCAGTACTTC. Its protein product is CASSYARYEQYF.

This rearrangement joins TRBV27 to TRBJ2-1; D unclear. V dropped 6 bases and J dropped 7 bases, with 7 bases sitting between them. There are 11 residues in the CDR3. Germline CDR1 and CDR2: MNHEY and SMNVEV (reference sequence). The CDR3 region is CASRNTNEQFF. Here the CDR3 DNA reads TGTGCCAGCAGAAATACGAATGAGCAGTTCTTC.

V usage is TRBV7-2 and J usage is TRBJ1-3, with 7 bases lining up with TRBD1. The junction had 7 bases not matched to a gene; V was cut back by 2 bases and J by 0 bases. CDR1 is SGHTA and CDR2 is FQGNSA in the germline V gene. There are 17 residues in the CDR3. The CDR3 spells CASSLWDSKISGNTIYF. CDR3 sequence (DNA): TGTGCCAGCAGCTTATGGGACAGCAAGATCTCTGGAAACACCATATATTTT. The full variable domain, rest sourced from reference TRBV7-2 and TRBJ1-3, is GAGVSQSPSNKVTEKGKDVELRCDPISGHTALYWYRQSLGQGLEFLIYFQGNSAPDKSGLPSDRFSAERTGGSVSTLTIQRTQQEDSAVYLCASSLWDSKISGNTIYFGEGSWLTVV.

This rearrangement joins TRBV5-4 to TRBJ2-6; D gene uncertain. Trimming stripped 4 bases from V and 2 bases from J, with 13 bases between. Germline V gives CDR1 SGHNT, CDR2 YYREEE (reference sequence). This CDR3 spans 16 amino acids. The CDR3 coding sequence is TGTGCCAGCAGCCCTGGGCCTAGAGCTGGGGCCAACGTCCTGACTTTC. Translated: CASSPGPRAGANVLTF.

J is TRBJ2-7 and V is TRBV6-1; D unresolved. The germline V gene encodes CDR1 MNHNS and CDR2 SASEGT. This CDR3 spans 13 amino acids. Trimming stripped 6 bases from V and 3 bases from J, with 12 bases between. CDR3 coding DNA: TGTGCCAGCAGATCATTTAATTACTACGAGCAGTACTTC. Protein product: CASRSFNYYEQYF.

The chain uses TRBV18 and TRBJ1-4; 8 bases fit TRBD1. V was pared by 4 bases and J by 7 bases, with 5 bases of the junction left unmatched. CDR3 length: 14 residues. From germline, CDR1 is KGHSH and CDR2 LQKENI. CDR3 protein: CASSQDRVGEKLFF. Written as DNA, the CDR3 is TGTGCCAGCTCACAGGACAGGGTCGGTGAAAAACTGTTTTTT.

The J gene is TRBJ1-4, the V gene TRBV15, with D tentatively TRBD1 (5 bases). V was pared by 9 bases and J by 5 bases, with 13 bases between. From germline, CDR1 is LNHNV and CDR2 YYDKDF (reference sequence). The CDR3 is 13 residues long. Here the CDR3 reads CATTRRQNEKLFF. CDR3 DNA: TGTGCCACGACCCGACGACAGAATGAAAAACTGTTTTTT.

The CDR3 spells CASSVEGGRSDTQYF. CDR3 DNA sequence: TGTGCCAGCAGCGTAGAGGGCGGGAGGTCAGATACGCAGTATTTT. This chain uses TRBV9 with TRBJ2-3, with 8 bases aligning to TRBD2. Germline V gene sequence: CDR1 SGDLS, CDR2 YYNGEE. The V gene end was trimmed by 0 bases and the J gene end by 4 bases; junction bases not matched to a gene: 4. The CDR3 consists of 15 residues.

The chain recombines TRBV9 with TRBJ2-2; the D is unclear. V was shortened by 4 bases and J by 3 bases, with 10 bases between the two germline ends. Germline V gene sequence: CDR1 SGDLS, CDR2 YYNGEE. The CDR3 runs 14 residues. The CDR3 DNA is TGTGCCAGCAGCACAGAGACGCACACCGGGGAGCTGTTTTTT. Protein sequence: CASSTETHTGELFF.

The rearrangement joins TRBV19 to TRBJ2-6; D unresolved. Germline-derived CDR1 and CDR2 are LNHDA and SQIVND (reference sequence). The length of the CDR3 is 15 residues. Trimming stripped 1 base from V and 0 bases from J, with 4 bases between. In nucleotides, the CDR3 is TGTGCCAGTAGTATAGGAGGCTCTGGGGCCAACGTCCTGACTTTC. This codes for CASSIGGSGANVLTF.

CDR3 amino acids: CASNLLAGGRGEQFF. For the CDR3, the DNA is TGTGCCAGCAACCTACTAGCGGGAGGGCGCGGGGAGCAGTTCTTC. The chain carries TRBV27 and TRBJ2-1; 13 bases fit TRBD2. The germline gives CDR1 MNHEY, CDR2 SMNVEV (reference sequence). The J segment lost 10 bases and the V segment lost 7 bases, leaving 10 bases of the junction unmatched. The CDR3 extends over 15 amino acids.

This chain links TRBV5-4 with TRBJ2-7; D is possibly TRBD1 (6 bases). Germline V CDR1 and CDR2: SGHNT, YYREEE (reference sequence). This CDR3 region has 14 residues. V lost 0 bases to trimming and J lost 6 bases, with 13 bases between them. CDR3 protein: CASSLDRALAEQYF. CDR3 coding DNA: TGTGCCAGCAGCTTGGACAGGGCCCTCGCCGAGCAGTACTTC.

The chain is built from TRBV28 and TRBJ1-2; a weak D match, TRBD1 (6 bases). The CDR3 extends over 13 amino acids. Germline assignment: CDR1 MDHEN and CDR2 SYDVKM. V was pared by 3 bases and J by 6 bases, with 11 bases between. CDR3 sequence: CASSLVAGDGYTF. CDR3 nucleotides: TGTGCCAGCAGTTTGGTGGCAGGGGATGGCTACACCTTC.

This chain joins TRBV19 and TRBJ2-3; D is uncertain. Trimming cost V 10 bases and J 1 base, with 9 bases left between them. Germline-derived CDR1 and CDR2 are LNHDA and SQIVND (reference sequence). The CDR3 contains 12 residues. CDR3 loop: CATAFRTDTQYF. CDR3 DNA: TGTGCCACCGCTTTCCGCACAGATACGCAGTATTTT.

The J gene is TRBJ2-7, the V gene TRBV5-4; TRBD2 aligns across 7 bases. The ends lost 3 bases at V and 0 bases at J; junction bases unmatched: 9. Germline loops: CDR1 SGHNT, CDR2 YYREEE (reference sequence). The CDR3 is 16 residues long. This CDR3 reads CASSSGGTIISYEQYF. The CDR3 nucleotides are TGTGCCAGCAGCTCGGGTGGGACTATAATCTCCTACGAGCAGTACTTC.

The chain couples TRBV5-5 to TRBJ2-1; the match to TRBD2 covers 13 bases. CDR1 and CDR2 from the germline V gene are SGHKS and YYEKEE (reference sequence). The J segment lost 9 bases and the V segment lost 3 bases, leaving 9 bases of the junction unmatched. This CDR3 is 16 amino acids long. The CDR3 sequence: CASSSRLAGGIGEQFF. CDR3 nucleotide sequence: TGTGCCAGCAGCTCAAGACTAGCGGGAGGAATAGGTGAGCAGTTCTTC.

This rearrangement joins TRBV2 to TRBJ2-2; D perhaps matches TRBD2 (5 bases). The CDR3 loop spans 13 amino acids. Germline assignment: CDR1 SNHLY and CDR2 FYNNEI. V shed 6 bases and J shed 1 base, with 6 bases lying between them. CDR3 coding DNA: TGTGCCAGCAGACGGGAGAACACCGGGGAGCTGTTTTTT. It yields the protein CASRRENTGELFF.